Below, 17 T cell receptor beta chains from the same sample are listed, as sequenced in a study of cytomegalovirus exposure and HLA in healthy donors. Primers included in the PCR were 60 Vbeta and 13 Jbeta primers. Some clones are missing from TCRdb's copy, which holds only in-frame ones; the method was immunoSEQ multiplex PCR. Among around 140,000 clones listed, around four fifths were seen once. What was sequenced was PBMCs. These receptors all come from a female donor in good health and CMV-seronegative.

This chain connects TRBV11-1 to TRBJ1-1; D is uncertain. CDR1 SGHAT and CDR2 FQDESV come from the germline V gene (reference sequence). The CDR3 runs 13 residues. Trimming removed 3 bases from V and 3 bases from J, with 8 bases in between. CDR3 sequence reads: CASSFDSYTEAFF. The DNA of the CDR3 is TGTGCCAGCAGCTTCGACTCCTACACTGAAGCTTTCTTT.

This clone has a handful of counts. This chain connects TRBV6-5 to TRBJ2-1; 7 bases match TRBD2. V trimming: 2 bases; J trimming: 3 bases; junction bases outside the gene matches: 1. This CDR3 has 14 residues. The germline CDR1 and CDR2 sequences are MNHEY and SVGAGI. CDR3 nucleotides: TGTGCCAGCAGTTACAGCGGGGACTACAATGAGCAGTTCTTC. Amino acids: CASSYSGDYNEQFF.

This clone was picked up a small number of times. V usage is TRBV5-1 and J usage is TRBJ1-1; TRBD1 matches 9 bases. The CDR3 extends over 13 amino acids. Germline lookup yields CDR1 SGHRS and CDR2 YFSETQ. The trim removed 7 bases at V and 3 bases at J, leaving 4 bases unmatched. As DNA, the CDR3 is TGCGCCAGCCGGGACAGGGCGGACACTGAAGCTTTCTTT. It yields the protein CASRDRADTEAFF.

The CDR3 DNA is TGTGCCAGCAGCCCGTCCGATACAGGGAATGGCTACACCTTC. Translating it yields CASSPSDTGNGYTF. The chain has TRBV13 and TRBJ1-2; tentative D call: TRBD1 (6 bases). This CDR3 is 14 amino acids long. Germline V gene lookup returns CDR1 PRHDT and CDR2 FYEKMQ (reference sequence). The V and J ends lost 5 bases and 6 bases respectively, with 16 bases between them.

This sequence joins TRBV7-9 and TRBJ2-1, with TRBD1 matching 7 bases. V trimming: 5 bases; J trimming: 5 bases; junction bases outside the gene matches: 12. Germline lookup yields CDR1 SEHNR and CDR2 FQNEAQ (reference sequence). The CDR3 loop spans 16 amino acids. The chain's CDR3 is CASSRGTDPLHNEQFF. The CDR3 bases are TGTGCCAGCAGCAGAGGGACAGATCCCCTACACAATGAGCAGTTCTTC.

This chain uses TRBV19 with TRBJ1-4, with a weak D call TRBD1 (6 bases). Germline CDR1 LNHDA, CDR2 SQIVND (reference sequence). V was pared by 4 bases and J by 7 bases, with 16 bases between. The length of the CDR3 is 15 residues. The CDR3 loop reads CASSTSVGAGEKLFF. The CDR3, as DNA: TGTGCCAGTAGTACGTCCGTGGGGGCCGGTGAAAAACTGTTTTTT.

V usage is TRBV9 and J usage is TRBJ2-3; D is possibly TRBD2 (6 bases). CDR3 length: 15 residues. Germline V gene data show CDR1 as SGDLS and CDR2 as YYNGEE. Trimming cost V 0 bases and J 3 bases, with 11 bases left between them. The chain's CDR3 is CASSVDVGGTDTQYF. The DNA for the CDR3 is TGTGCCAGCAGCGTAGACGTGGGAGGAACAGATACGCAGTATTTT.

The chain joins TRBV10-3 to TRBJ1-1, with D possibly matching TRBD1 (6 bases). CDR3 length equals 12 residues. V lost 6 bases, J lost 6 bases, and 11 bases lay in between. From germline, CDR1 is ENHRY and CDR2 SYGVKD. The CDR3 coding sequence is TGTGCCATCAGCAGGGGTACGGCTGAAGCTTTCTTT. Translating gives CAISRGTAEAFF.

The chain couples TRBV19 to TRBJ2-7; D call uncertain. The ends were cut back, 2 bases at V and 4 bases at J, with 12 bases in the middle. Germline CDR1 is LNHDA and CDR2 is SQIVND (reference sequence). This CDR3 contains 14 residues. The CDR3 bases are TGTGCCAGTAGTATACAGGTCGGTCTGTACGAGCAGTACTTC. Translating gives CASSIQVGLYEQYF.

This clone was detected once. This chain links TRBV18 with TRBJ1-3; a weak D match, TRBD1 (6 bases). Germline V gene sequence: CDR1 KGHSH, CDR2 LQKENI. V was trimmed by 0 bases and J by 1 base, leaving 16 bases between them. The CDR3 sequence is 18 residues long. The CDR3: CASSPPDFQGRSGNTIYF. The CDR3 region has the DNA TGTGCCAGCTCACCACCGGATTTCCAGGGGCGGTCTGGAAACACCATATATTTT.

The chain couples TRBV7-9 to TRBJ2-3; 9 nucleotides match TRBD2. This CDR3 contains 16 residues. The V segment lost 5 bases and the J segment 2 bases; nucleotides outside the gene matches: 8. Germline CDR1 is SEHNR and CDR2 is FQNEAQ (reference sequence). The CDR3 region has the DNA TGTGCCAGCAGCCGGAGACTAGCGGCCACCACAGATACGCAGTATTTT. Its protein is CASSRRLAATTDTQYF.

This clone was detected only once. The genes are TRBV18 and TRBJ2-5; D gene uncertain. TRBJ2-7 matches the DNA end more closely, so the J call is doubtful. CDR3 length: 14 amino acids. Germline lookup yields CDR1 KGHSH and CDR2 LQKENI. CDR3 amino acids: CASSPPSFPYEQYF. The CDR3 nucleotides are TGTGCCAGCTCACCACCGTCATTCCCCTACGAGCAGTACTTC.

CDR3 amino acids: CASSLVPLDIQYF. In nucleotides, the CDR3 is TGTGCCAGCAGCTTAGTCCCCCTAGACATTCAGTACTTC. This chain joins TRBV7-2 and TRBJ2-4; no definite D call. The V end lost 1 base, the J end lost 8 bases, and 9 bases lay between the germline ends. From germline, CDR1 is SGHTA and CDR2 FQGNSA. The CDR3 spans 13 residues.

The chain couples TRBV19 to TRBJ2-3, with 7 bases fitting TRBD2. V trimming: 8 bases; J trimming: 0 bases; junction bases outside the gene matches: 8. Germline values: CDR1 LNHDA, CDR2 SQIVND (reference sequence). The length of the CDR3 is 15 residues. CDR3 protein: CASRSGLPSTDTQYF. In nucleotides, the CDR3 is TGTGCCAGTCGCTCGGGACTACCTAGCACAGATACGCAGTATTTT.

This clone has more than one count but fewer than ten. The chain joins TRBV7-2 to TRBJ2-7; 8 bases align to TRBD1. CDR1 is SGHTA and CDR2 is FQGNSA in the germline V gene. The CDR3 spans 16 residues. V dropped 1 base and J dropped 3; count of bases not matched to a gene: 8. The CDR3 loop is CASSLDSAGGVYEQYF. CDR3 DNA: TGTGCCAGCAGCTTAGACTCGGCAGGGGGCGTCTACGAGCAGTACTTC.

This rearrangement joins TRBV7-9 to TRBJ2-7; TRBD1 matches at 7 bases. Germline-derived CDR1 and CDR2 are SEHNR and FQNEAQ (reference sequence). Germline trimming cut 5 bases from V and 5 bases from J; bases unmatched to any gene: 21. This CDR3 is 18 amino acids long. The CDR3 is CASSAPQASGTAADEQYF. CDR3 coding DNA: TGTGCCAGCAGCGCTCCACAGGCCTCCGGGACAGCTGCAGACGAGCAGTACTTC.

This clone was counted between two and nine times. V is TRBV6-1 and J is TRBJ1-5, with no clear D. V was trimmed by 2 bases and J by 0 bases, leaving 5 bases between them. The CDR3 extends over 14 amino acids. CDR1 is MNHNS and CDR2 is SASEGT in the germline V gene. CDR3 nucleotides: TGTGCCAGCAGTGAAAGCCATAGCAATCAGCCCCAGCATTTT. Protein sequence: CASSESHSNQPQHF.